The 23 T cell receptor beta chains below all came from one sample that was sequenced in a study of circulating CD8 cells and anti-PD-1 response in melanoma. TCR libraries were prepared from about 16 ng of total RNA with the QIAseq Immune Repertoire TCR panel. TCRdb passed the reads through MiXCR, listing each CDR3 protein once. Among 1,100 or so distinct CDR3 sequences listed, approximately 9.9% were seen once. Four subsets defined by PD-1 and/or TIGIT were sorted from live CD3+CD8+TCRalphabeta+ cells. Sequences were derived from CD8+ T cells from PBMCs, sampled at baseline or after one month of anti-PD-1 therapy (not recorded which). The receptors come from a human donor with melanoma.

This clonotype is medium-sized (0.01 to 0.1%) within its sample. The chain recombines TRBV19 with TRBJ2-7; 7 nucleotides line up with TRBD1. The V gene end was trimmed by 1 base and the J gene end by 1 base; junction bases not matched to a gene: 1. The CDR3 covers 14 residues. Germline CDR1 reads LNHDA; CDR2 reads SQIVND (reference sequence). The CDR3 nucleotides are TGTGCCAGTAGTATAGGGGACAGTTCCTACGAGCAGTACTTC. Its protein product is CASSIGDSSYEQYF.

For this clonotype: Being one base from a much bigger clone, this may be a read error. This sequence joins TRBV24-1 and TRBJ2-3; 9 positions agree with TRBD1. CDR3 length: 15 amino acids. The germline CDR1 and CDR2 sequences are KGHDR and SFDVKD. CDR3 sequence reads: CATSDPGQGQDTQCF. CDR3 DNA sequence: TGTGCCACCAGTGACCCCGGACAGGGGCAGGATACGCAGTGTTTT.

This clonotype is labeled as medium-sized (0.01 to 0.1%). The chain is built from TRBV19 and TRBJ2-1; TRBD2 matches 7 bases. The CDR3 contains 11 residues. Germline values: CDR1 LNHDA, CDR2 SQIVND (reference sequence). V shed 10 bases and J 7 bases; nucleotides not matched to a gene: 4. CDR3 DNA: TGTGCCACTTCACTAGCGAATGAGCAGTTCTTC. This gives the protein CATSLANEQFF.

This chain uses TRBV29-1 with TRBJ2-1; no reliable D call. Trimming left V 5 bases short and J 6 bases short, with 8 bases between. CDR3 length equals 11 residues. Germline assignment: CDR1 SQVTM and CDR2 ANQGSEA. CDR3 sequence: CSVWESNEQFF. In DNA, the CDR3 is TGCAGCGTTTGGGAAAGCAATGAGCAGTTCTTC.

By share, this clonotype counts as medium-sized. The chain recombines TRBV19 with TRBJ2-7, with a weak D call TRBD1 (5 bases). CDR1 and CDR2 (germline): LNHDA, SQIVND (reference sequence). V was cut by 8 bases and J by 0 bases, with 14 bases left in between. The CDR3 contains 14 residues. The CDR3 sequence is CASSLTESSYEQYF. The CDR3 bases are TGTGCCAGTTCCTTGACAGAATCCTCCTACGAGCAGTACTTC.

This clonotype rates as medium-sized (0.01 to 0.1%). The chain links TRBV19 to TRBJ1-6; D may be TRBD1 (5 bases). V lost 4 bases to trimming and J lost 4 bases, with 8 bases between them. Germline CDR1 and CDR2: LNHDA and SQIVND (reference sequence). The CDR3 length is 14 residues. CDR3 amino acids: CASSKEGYNSPLHF. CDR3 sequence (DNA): TGTGCCAGTAGTAAAGAGGGGTATAATTCACCCCTCCACTTT.

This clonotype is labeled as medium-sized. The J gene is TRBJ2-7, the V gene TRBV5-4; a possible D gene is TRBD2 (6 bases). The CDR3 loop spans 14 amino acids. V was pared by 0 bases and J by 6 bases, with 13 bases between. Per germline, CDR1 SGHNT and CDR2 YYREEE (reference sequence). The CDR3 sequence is CASSLGNLRGEQYF. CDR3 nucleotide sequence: TGTGCCAGCAGCTTGGGCAACTTGCGGGGCGAGCAGTACTTC.

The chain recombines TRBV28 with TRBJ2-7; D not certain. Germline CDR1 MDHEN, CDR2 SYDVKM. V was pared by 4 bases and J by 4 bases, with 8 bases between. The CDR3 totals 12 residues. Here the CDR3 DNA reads TGTGCCAGCAGTTCCCTCAGATACGAGCAGTACTTC. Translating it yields CASSSLRYEQYF. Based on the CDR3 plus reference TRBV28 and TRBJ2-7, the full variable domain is DVKVTQSSRYLVKRTGEKVFLECVQDMDHENMFWYRQDPGLGLRLIYFSYDVKMKEKGDIPEGYSVSREKKERFSLILESASTNQTSMYLCASSSLRYEQYFGPGTRLTVT.

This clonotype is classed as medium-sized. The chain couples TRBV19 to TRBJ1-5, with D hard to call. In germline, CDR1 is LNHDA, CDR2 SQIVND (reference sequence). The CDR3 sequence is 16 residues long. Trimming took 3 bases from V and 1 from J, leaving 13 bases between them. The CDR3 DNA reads TGTGCCAGTAGTATGCAGTTAATAGGAAGCAATCAGCCCCAGCATTTT. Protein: CASSMQLIGSNQPQHF.

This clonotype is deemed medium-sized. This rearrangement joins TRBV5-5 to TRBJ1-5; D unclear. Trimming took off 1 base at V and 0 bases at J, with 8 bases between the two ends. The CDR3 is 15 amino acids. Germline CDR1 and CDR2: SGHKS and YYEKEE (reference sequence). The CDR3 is CASSLRHYSNQPQHF. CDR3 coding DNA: TGTGCCAGCAGCTTGAGACACTATAGCAATCAGCCCCAGCATTTT.

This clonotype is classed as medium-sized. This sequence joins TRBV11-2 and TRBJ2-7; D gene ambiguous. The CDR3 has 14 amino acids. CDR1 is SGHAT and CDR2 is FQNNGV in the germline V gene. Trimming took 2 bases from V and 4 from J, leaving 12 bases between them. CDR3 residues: CASSLPWLFYEQYF. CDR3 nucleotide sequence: TGTGCCAGCAGCTTACCCTGGCTATTTTACGAGCAGTACTTC.

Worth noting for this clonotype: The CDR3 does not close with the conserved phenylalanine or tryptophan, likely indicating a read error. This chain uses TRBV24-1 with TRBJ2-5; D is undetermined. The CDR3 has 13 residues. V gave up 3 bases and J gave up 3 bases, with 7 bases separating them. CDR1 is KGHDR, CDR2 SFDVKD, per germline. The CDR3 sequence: CATSDQPKETQYL. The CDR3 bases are TGTGCCACCAGTGATCAGCCGAAAGAGACCCAGTACCTC.

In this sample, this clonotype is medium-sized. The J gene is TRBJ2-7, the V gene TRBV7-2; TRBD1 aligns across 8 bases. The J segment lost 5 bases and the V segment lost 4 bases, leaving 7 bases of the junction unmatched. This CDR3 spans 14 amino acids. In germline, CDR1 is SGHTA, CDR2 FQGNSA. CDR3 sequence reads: CASSSADRVHEQYF. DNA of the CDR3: TGTGCCAGCAGCTCGGCGGACAGGGTCCACGAGCAGTACTTC.

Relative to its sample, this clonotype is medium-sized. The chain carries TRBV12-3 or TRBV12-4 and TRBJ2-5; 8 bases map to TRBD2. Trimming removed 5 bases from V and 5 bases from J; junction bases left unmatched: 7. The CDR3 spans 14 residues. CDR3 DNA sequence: TGTGCCAGCAGTATCGGGGGGGCTGGGGAGACCCAGTACTTC. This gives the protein CASSIGGAGETQYF.

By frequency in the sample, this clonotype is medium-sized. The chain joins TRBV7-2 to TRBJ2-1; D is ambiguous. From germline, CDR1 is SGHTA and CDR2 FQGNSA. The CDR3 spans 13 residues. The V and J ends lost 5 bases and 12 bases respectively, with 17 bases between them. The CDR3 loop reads CASSNTRGELQFF. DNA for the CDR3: TGTGCCAGCAGCAATACTCGTGGAGAGCTGCAGTTCTTC.

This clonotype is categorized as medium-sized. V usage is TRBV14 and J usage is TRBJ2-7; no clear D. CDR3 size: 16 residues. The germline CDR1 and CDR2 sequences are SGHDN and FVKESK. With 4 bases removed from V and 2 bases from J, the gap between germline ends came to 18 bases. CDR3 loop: CASSLLDKKIAYEQYF. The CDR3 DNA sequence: TGTGCCAGCAGCCTGCTGGATAAGAAAATAGCCTACGAGCAGTACTTC.

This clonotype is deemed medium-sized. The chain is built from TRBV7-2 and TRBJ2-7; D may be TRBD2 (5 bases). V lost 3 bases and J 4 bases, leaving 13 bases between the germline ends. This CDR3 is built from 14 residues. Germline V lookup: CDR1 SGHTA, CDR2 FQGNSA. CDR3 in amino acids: CASSFGRAGYEQYF. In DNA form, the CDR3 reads TGTGCCAGCAGCTTTGGGAGAGCCGGATACGAGCAGTACTTC.

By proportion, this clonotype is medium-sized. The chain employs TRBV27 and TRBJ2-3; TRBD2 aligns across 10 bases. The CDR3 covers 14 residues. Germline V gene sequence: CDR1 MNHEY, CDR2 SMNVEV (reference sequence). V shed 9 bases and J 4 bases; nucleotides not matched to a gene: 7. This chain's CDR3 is CASSGLAYADTQYF. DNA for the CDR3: TGTGCCAGTTCGGGACTAGCGTACGCAGATACGCAGTATTTT.

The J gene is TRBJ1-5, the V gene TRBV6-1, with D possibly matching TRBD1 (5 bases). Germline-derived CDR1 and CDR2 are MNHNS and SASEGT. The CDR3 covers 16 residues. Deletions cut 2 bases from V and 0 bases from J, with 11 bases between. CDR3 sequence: CASSEQGRYSNQPQHF. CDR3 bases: TGTGCCAGCAGTGAACAGGGCAGGTATAGCAATCAGCCCCAGCATTTT.

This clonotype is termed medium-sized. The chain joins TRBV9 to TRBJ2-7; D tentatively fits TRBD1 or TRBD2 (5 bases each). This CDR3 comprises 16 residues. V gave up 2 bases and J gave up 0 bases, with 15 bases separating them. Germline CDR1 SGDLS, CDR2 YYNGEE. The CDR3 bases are TGTGCCAGCAGCGTCTCCGCCGGGACCAGCTCCTACGAGCAGTACTTC. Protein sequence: CASSVSAGTSSYEQYF.

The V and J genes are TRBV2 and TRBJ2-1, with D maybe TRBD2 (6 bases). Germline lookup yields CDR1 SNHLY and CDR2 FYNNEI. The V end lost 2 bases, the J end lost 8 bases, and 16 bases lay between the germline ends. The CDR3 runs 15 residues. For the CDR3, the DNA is TGTGCCAGCAGTGAATCGTTGGGGGGTCTCTATGAGCAGTTCTTC. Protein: CASSESLGGLYEQFF. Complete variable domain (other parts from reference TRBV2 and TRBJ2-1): EPEVTQTPSHQVTQMGQEVILRCVPISNHLYFYWYRQILGQKVEFLVSFYNNEISEKSEIFDDQFSVERPDGSNFTLKIRSTKLEDSAMYFCASSESLGGLYEQFFGPGTRLTVL.

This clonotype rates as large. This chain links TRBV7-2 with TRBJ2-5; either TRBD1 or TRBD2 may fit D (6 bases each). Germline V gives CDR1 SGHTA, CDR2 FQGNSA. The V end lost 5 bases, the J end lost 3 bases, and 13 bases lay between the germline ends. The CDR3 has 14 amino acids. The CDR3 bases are TGTGCCAGCAGCCGATGGGGGGCGAAAGAGACCCAGTACTTC. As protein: CASSRWGAKETQYF.

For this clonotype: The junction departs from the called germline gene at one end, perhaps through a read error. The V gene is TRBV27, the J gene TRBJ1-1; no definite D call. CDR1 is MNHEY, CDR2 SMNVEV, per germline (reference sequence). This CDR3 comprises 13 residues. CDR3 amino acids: CASSLSNAHEASF. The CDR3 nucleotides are TGTGCCAGCAGTTTATCCAACGCCCATGAAGCTTCCTTT.